This is a list of T cell receptor beta chains from one sample in a study of cytomegalovirus exposure and HLA in healthy donors. Using immunoSEQ multiplex PCR, the repertoire was profiled, and TCRdb retains in-frame clones only, with some absent. This sample has some 69,000 clones, with about 94% found just once. Sequencing was performed on PBMCs. All receptors come from a man younger than 35 in good health and CMV-seropositive. The CDR3 runs from the conserved cysteine through the conserved F or W. D genes are given only for firm matches. Clone size is given for some rows only: seen once, a few or many times, or a class if the clone is expanded.

j_call: TRBJ2-5
d_call: TRBD2
clone_size: NA
cdr3_length: 13
v_call: TRBV6-5
cdr3_nt: TGTGCCAGCAGCTTACTAGCGGAAGAGACCCAGTACTTC
cdr3_aa: CASSLLAEETQYF

j_call: TRBJ1-2
d_call: NA
clone_size: NA
cdr3_length: 13
v_call: TRBV6-5
cdr3_nt: TGTGCCAGCAGTTACCCTTCAGGGGCTGGCTACACCTTC
cdr3_aa: CASSYPSGAGYTF

j_call: TRBJ1-2
d_call: TRBD1
clone_size: NA
cdr3_length: 14
v_call: TRBV29-1
cdr3_nt: TGCAGCGTTGAAGGTGCCAGGGGGAACTATGGCTACACCTTC
cdr3_aa: CSVEGARGNYGYTF

j_call: TRBJ2-2
d_call: NA
clone_size: NA
cdr3_length: 14
v_call: TRBV27
cdr3_nt: TGTGCCATCGGGACAAACTCGAACACCGGGGAGCTGTTTTTT
cdr3_aa: CAIGTNSNTGELFF

j_call: TRBJ2-2
d_call: TRBD2
clone_size: NA
cdr3_length: 18
v_call: TRBV23-1
cdr3_nt: TGCGCCAGCACTTCAATCCACGGGGGGGGGACACACACCGGGGAGCTGTTTTTT
cdr3_aa: CASTSIHGGGTHTGELFF

j_call: TRBJ1-4
d_call: TRBD1
clone_size: NA
cdr3_length: 13
v_call: TRBV27
cdr3_nt: TGTGCCGTCCGACAGGGTTCAGGCGAAAAACTGTTTTTT
cdr3_aa: CAVRQGSGEKLFF

j_call: TRBJ2-7
d_call: NA
clone_size: once
cdr3_length: 16
v_call: TRBV28
cdr3_nt: TGTGCCAGCAGTTCCCCCTCAGGGGTCGGATCCTACGAGCAGTACTTC
cdr3_aa: CASSSPSGVGSYEQYF

j_call: TRBJ1-5
d_call: NA
clone_size: NA
cdr3_length: 15
v_call: TRBV11-2
cdr3_nt: TGTGCCAGCAGCTTAGATTTAGGGGCCGGGCAGCCCCAGCATTTT
cdr3_aa: CASSLDLGAGQPQHF

j_call: TRBJ1-4
d_call: NA
clone_size: NA
cdr3_length: 16
v_call: TRBV9
cdr3_nt: TGTGCCAGCAGCGTAGCCTCGGAGGGTATTGGGGAAAAACTGTTTTTT
cdr3_aa: CASSVASEGIGEKLFF

j_call: TRBJ2-7
d_call: TRBD2
clone_size: NA
cdr3_length: 14
v_call: TRBV7-8
cdr3_nt: TGTGCCAGCAGCCCAGGGACTAGCTTCTACGAGCAGTACTTC
cdr3_aa: CASSPGTSFYEQYF

j_call: TRBJ2-4
d_call: NA
clone_size: NA
cdr3_length: 15
v_call: TRBV6-5
cdr3_nt: TGTGCCAGCAGTCCAGCTCCCCAACAGGGAAACATTCAGTACTTC
cdr3_aa: CASSPAPQQGNIQYF

j_call: TRBJ2-3
d_call: NA
clone_size: NA
cdr3_length: 13
v_call: TRBV6-1
cdr3_nt: TGTGCCAGCATTAGCGGACCCACAGATACGCAGTATTTT
cdr3_aa: CASISGPTDTQYF

j_call: TRBJ1-5
d_call: NA
clone_size: NA
cdr3_length: 15
v_call: TRBV28
cdr3_nt: TGTGCCAGCAGTTTAGCCGGCAGGGGCAATCAGCCCCAGCATTTT
cdr3_aa: CASSLAGRGNQPQHF

j_call: TRBJ2-2
d_call: NA
clone_size: NA
cdr3_length: 15
v_call: TRBV28
cdr3_nt: TGTGCCAGCAGTTTAGGGGCCACGAACACCGGGGAGCTGTTTTTT
cdr3_aa: CASSLGATNTGELFF

j_call: TRBJ2-3
d_call: NA
clone_size: once
cdr3_length: 13
v_call: TRBV9
cdr3_nt: TGTGCCAGTGGGACTGCAACCACAGATACGCAGTATTTT
cdr3_aa: CASGTATTDTQYF

j_call: TRBJ2-7
d_call: NA
clone_size: NA
cdr3_length: 11
v_call: TRBV6-6
cdr3_nt: TGTGCCACCACCTTGGGGGGCGAGCAGTACTTC
cdr3_aa: CATTLGGEQYF

j_call: TRBJ2-7
d_call: NA
clone_size: NA
cdr3_length: 13
v_call: TRBV5-5
cdr3_nt: TGTGCCAGCAGCGTAGTGAGTACCTACGAGCAGTACTTC
cdr3_aa: CASSVVSTYEQYF

j_call: TRBJ2-3
d_call: NA
clone_size: NA
cdr3_length: 18
v_call: TRBV5-1
cdr3_nt: TGCGCCAGCAGCTTGGTCATAAACCGCGGGATAGGCACAGATACGCAGTATTTT
cdr3_aa: CASSLVINRGIGTDTQYF

j_call: TRBJ2-2
d_call: NA
clone_size: NA
cdr3_length: 15
v_call: TRBV7-2
cdr3_nt: TGTGCCAGCAGCTTAGGGCTAGGGAACACCGGGGAGCTGTTTTTT
cdr3_aa: CASSLGLGNTGELFF

j_call: TRBJ2-7
d_call: TRBD2
clone_size: NA
cdr3_length: 17
v_call: TRBV7-2
cdr3_nt: TGTGCCAGCAGCTTAAGTAGGTATAGCGGGAGCCCCTACGAGCAGTACTTC
cdr3_aa: CASSLSRYSGSPYEQYF

j_call: TRBJ1-4
d_call: NA
clone_size: NA
cdr3_length: 15
v_call: TRBV7-6
cdr3_nt: TGTGCCAGCAGCTTAGAGGCCAGGGTGGGTGAAAAACTGTTTTTT
cdr3_aa: CASSLEARVGEKLFF

j_call: TRBJ1-2
d_call: NA
clone_size: NA
cdr3_length: 15
v_call: TRBV7-2
cdr3_nt: TGTGCCAGCAGCTCGGGCAGTTTGGGGGCTTCTGGCTACACCTTC
cdr3_aa: CASSSGSLGASGYTF

j_call: TRBJ1-1
d_call: NA
clone_size: NA
cdr3_length: 13
v_call: TRBV2
cdr3_nt: TGTGCCAGTAAGAGATGGACAACCCCTGAAGCTTTCTTT
cdr3_aa: CASKRWTTPEAFF

j_call: TRBJ2-5
d_call: TRBD2
clone_size: NA
cdr3_length: 15
v_call: TRBV28
cdr3_nt: TGTGCCAGCAGTTTAGGCCCGGGAGGGCAAGAGACCCAGTACTTC
cdr3_aa: CASSLGPGGQETQYF

j_call: TRBJ2-1
d_call: NA
clone_size: NA
cdr3_length: 13
v_call: TRBV14
cdr3_nt: TGTGCCAGCAGCCAACAGTCGGCCCGAGGGCTGTTCTTC
cdr3_aa: CASSQQSARGLFF

j_call: TRBJ2-7
d_call: NA
clone_size: NA
cdr3_length: 16
v_call: TRBV11-2
cdr3_nt: TGTGCCAGCAGCTTAGAAGCGCGGAAGAACTCCTACGAGCAGTACTTC
cdr3_aa: CASSLEARKNSYEQYF

j_call: TRBJ1-1
d_call: NA
clone_size: NA
cdr3_length: 12
v_call: TRBV27
cdr3_nt: TGTGCCAGCTCGGGGGGTAACACTGAAGCTTTCTTT
cdr3_aa: CASSGGNTEAFF

j_call: TRBJ1-4
d_call: NA
clone_size: NA
cdr3_length: 15
v_call: TRBV7-9
cdr3_nt: TGTGCCAGCAGCTTGGGGGGGGCCTCTAATGAAAAACTGTTTTTT
cdr3_aa: CASSLGGASNEKLFF

j_call: TRBJ2-7
d_call: NA
clone_size: NA
cdr3_length: 15
v_call: TRBV11-2
cdr3_nt: TGTGCCAGCAGCTTAGATCGGGCCGCGGGCTACGAGCAGTACTTC
cdr3_aa: CASSLDRAAGYEQYF

j_call: TRBJ2-3
d_call: TRBD2
clone_size: once
cdr3_length: 17
v_call: TRBV7-2
cdr3_nt: TGTGCCAGCAGCCCCGGCCCCCTAGCGGGGGGAACAGATACGCAGTATTTT
cdr3_aa: CASSPGPLAGGTDTQYF

j_call: TRBJ2-1
d_call: NA
clone_size: NA
cdr3_length: 14
v_call: TRBV4-1
cdr3_nt: TGCGCCAGCAGCCAACAGAGGGATTACAATGAGCAGTTCTTC
cdr3_aa: CASSQQRDYNEQFF

j_call: TRBJ2-2
d_call: TRBD2
clone_size: NA
cdr3_length: 19
v_call: TRBV12-5
cdr3_nt: TGTGCTAGTGGTTTCTTCCTACTAGCGGACGGGGGCGACACCGGGGAGCTGTTTTTT
cdr3_aa: CASGFFLLADGGDTGELFF

j_call: TRBJ2-2
d_call: NA
clone_size: NA
cdr3_length: 13
v_call: TRBV5-6
cdr3_nt: TGTGCCAGCAGCTTAGGGGGTACCGGGGAGCTGTTTTTT
cdr3_aa: CASSLGGTGELFF

j_call: TRBJ1-1
d_call: NA
clone_size: NA
cdr3_length: 13
v_call: TRBV4-3
cdr3_nt: TGCGCCAGCAGCCAACGAGGGGGCACTGAAGCTTTCTTT
cdr3_aa: CASSQRGGTEAFF

j_call: TRBJ1-5
d_call: NA
clone_size: NA
cdr3_length: 14
v_call: TRBV6-6
cdr3_nt: TGTGCCAGCAGTCCCGGGGGGGAGGCCCAGCCCCAGCATTTT
cdr3_aa: CASSPGGEAQPQHF

j_call: TRBJ1-6
d_call: TRBD1
clone_size: NA
cdr3_length: 14
v_call: TRBV28
cdr3_nt: TGTGCCAGCTACCCCGGGACAGGGGCATCACCCCTCCACTTT
cdr3_aa: CASYPGTGASPLHF

j_call: TRBJ2-1
d_call: TRBD1
clone_size: NA
cdr3_length: 13
v_call: TRBV5-1
cdr3_nt: TGCGCCAGCAGCGGACAGGGGGTGGGTGAGCAGTTCTTC
cdr3_aa: CASSGQGVGEQFF

j_call: TRBJ1-1
d_call: NA
clone_size: NA
cdr3_length: 17
v_call: TRBV29-1
cdr3_nt: TGCAGCGTTGAGGGGGGGCAGCACGGCCTCATGAACACTGAAGCTTTCTTT
cdr3_aa: CSVEGGQHGLMNTEAFF

j_call: TRBJ1-5
d_call: TRBD1
clone_size: NA
cdr3_length: 13
v_call: TRBV2
cdr3_nt: TGTGCCAGCAGTGGGACAGGGATTCAGCCCCAGCATTTT
cdr3_aa: CASSGTGIQPQHF

j_call: TRBJ2-2
d_call: NA
clone_size: few
cdr3_length: 13
v_call: TRBV28
cdr3_nt: TGTGCTTCGCGCTTGTTTACCACCGGGGAGCTGTTTTTT
cdr3_aa: CASRLFTTGELFF

j_call: TRBJ2-3
d_call: TRBD2
clone_size: NA
cdr3_length: 16
v_call: TRBV5-1
cdr3_nt: TGCGCCAGCAGCTTGTTAGCGGGAGCCGGCGGAGATACGCAGTATTTT
cdr3_aa: CASSLLAGAGGDTQYF

j_call: TRBJ1-1
d_call: NA
clone_size: NA
cdr3_length: 13
v_call: TRBV6-5
cdr3_nt: TGTGCCAGCAGGGAGGGGCGGAACACTGAAGCTTTCTTT
cdr3_aa: CASREGRNTEAFF

j_call: TRBJ2-3
d_call: TRBD2
clone_size: NA
cdr3_length: 16
v_call: TRBV6-1
cdr3_nt: TGTGCCAGCAGTGAACTGGGACTAGCGGGAGTGGATACGCAGTATTTT
cdr3_aa: CASSELGLAGVDTQYF

j_call: TRBJ2-1
d_call: TRBD2
clone_size: NA
cdr3_length: 15
v_call: TRBV7-2
cdr3_nt: TGTGCCAGCAGTCGACTAGCGGGGATTGACAATGAGCAGTTCTTC
cdr3_aa: CASSRLAGIDNEQFF

j_call: TRBJ2-5
d_call: NA
clone_size: NA
cdr3_length: 12
v_call: TRBV29-1
cdr3_nt: TGCAGCGGGTGGACAGCACAAGAGACCCAGTACTTC
cdr3_aa: CSGWTAQETQYF

j_call: TRBJ2-7
d_call: TRBD1
clone_size: NA
cdr3_length: 14
v_call: TRBV27
cdr3_nt: TGTGCCAGCAGTGAGGGACAGGGGGTCCTCGAGCAGTACTTC
cdr3_aa: CASSEGQGVLEQYF

j_call: TRBJ1-5
d_call: TRBD1
clone_size: NA
cdr3_length: 15
v_call: TRBV19
cdr3_nt: TGTGCCAGTACCCAGACAGGGGGCAGCAATCAGCCCCAGCATTTT
cdr3_aa: CASTQTGGSNQPQHF

j_call: TRBJ2-6
d_call: TRBD1
clone_size: once
cdr3_length: 17
v_call: TRBV15
cdr3_nt: TGTGCCACCAGCGACAGGGTCCTGTTCTCTGGGGCCAACGTCCTGACTTTC
cdr3_aa: CATSDRVLFSGANVLTF

j_call: TRBJ2-7
d_call: NA
clone_size: NA
cdr3_length: 13
v_call: TRBV6-5
cdr3_nt: TGTGCCAGCAGTTACGGGAGCAACTACGAGCAGTACTTC
cdr3_aa: CASSYGSNYEQYF

j_call: TRBJ1-1
d_call: NA
clone_size: NA
cdr3_length: 14
v_call: TRBV2
cdr3_nt: TGTGCCAGCAGGACAGTACAGAGGAACACTGAAGCTTTCTTT
cdr3_aa: CASRTVQRNTEAFF

j_call: TRBJ1-3
d_call: NA
clone_size: NA
cdr3_length: 14
v_call: TRBV11-2
cdr3_nt: TGTGCCAGCAGCCCCGATCACACTGGAAACACCATATATTTT
cdr3_aa: CASSPDHTGNTIYF

j_call: TRBJ2-5
d_call: TRBD1
clone_size: NA
cdr3_length: 13
v_call: TRBV2
cdr3_nt: TGTGCCAGCAGTGAACAGGGGGCAGAGACCCAGTACTTC
cdr3_aa: CASSEQGAETQYF

j_call: TRBJ2-2
d_call: TRBD2
clone_size: NA
cdr3_length: 17
v_call: TRBV7-8
cdr3_nt: TGTGCCAGCAAACTCGAGCGGGAGGGCCTAAGAACCGGGGAGCTGTTTTTT
cdr3_aa: CASKLEREGLRTGELFF

j_call: TRBJ2-5
d_call: TRBD2
clone_size: NA
cdr3_length: 16
v_call: TRBV7-3
cdr3_nt: TGTGCCAGCACCCGAAATGAGATAGCGGGAAAAAAGACCCAGTACTTC
cdr3_aa: CASTRNEIAGKKTQYF

j_call: TRBJ2-1
d_call: NA
clone_size: NA
cdr3_length: 13
v_call: TRBV5-5
cdr3_nt: TGTGCCAGCAGCCTTGTAGGAGGCAATGAGCAGTTCTTC
cdr3_aa: CASSLVGGNEQFF

j_call: TRBJ1-1
d_call: NA
clone_size: NA
cdr3_length: 14
v_call: TRBV7-9
cdr3_nt: TGTGCCAGCAGCTTCCCAGGGGAGGGAACTGAAGCTTTCTTT
cdr3_aa: CASSFPGEGTEAFF

j_call: TRBJ2-6
d_call: NA
clone_size: NA
cdr3_length: 15
v_call: TRBV6-1
cdr3_nt: TGTGCCAGCAGTGACCGAGAGACTGGGGCCAACGTCCTGACTTTC
cdr3_aa: CASSDRETGANVLTF

j_call: TRBJ2-2
d_call: TRBD2
clone_size: NA
cdr3_length: 16
v_call: TRBV25-1
cdr3_nt: TGTGCCAGCAGTGAATTGGGAGGGTCGGGAAACGGGGAGCTGTTTTTT
cdr3_aa: CASSELGGSGNGELFF

j_call: TRBJ2-1
d_call: NA
clone_size: NA
cdr3_length: 15
v_call: TRBV5-1
cdr3_nt: TGCGCCAGCAGCCCTTGGACACCGTCCTACAATGAGCAGTTCTTC
cdr3_aa: CASSPWTPSYNEQFF

j_call: TRBJ2-7
d_call: TRBD1
clone_size: NA
cdr3_length: 15
v_call: TRBV15
cdr3_nt: TGTGCCACCAGCTACTTTAGGGGGCCCCAGGGCGAGCAGTACTTC
cdr3_aa: CATSYFRGPQGEQYF